The clone carrying this T cell receptor beta chain was counted a single time. The sample belongs to a study of cytomegalovirus exposure and HLA in healthy donors. In the study overall: The approximately 700 first-cohort repertoires shared a platform with the approximately 120 validation repertoires, as reported in a later analysis.

CDR1 and CDR2 from the germline V gene are SGHRS and YFSETQ. CDR3 length: 15 amino acids. V shed 2 bases and J 3 bases; nucleotides not matched to a gene: 2. Measured with immunoSEQ multiplex PCR; TCRdb has only the in-frame clones, and not every one. The sample records some 130,000 clones, over 75% being singletons. The rearrangement uses TRBV5-1 and TRBJ2-1; 10 nucleotides align to TRBD2. The receptor's source is a young woman in good health and CMV-seropositive. Sequencing was done on a sample of PBMCs. As DNA, the CDR3 is TGCGCCAGCAGCTTTAGCGGGGGGATCTACAATGAGCAGTTCTTC. It codes for CASSFSGGIYNEQFF.